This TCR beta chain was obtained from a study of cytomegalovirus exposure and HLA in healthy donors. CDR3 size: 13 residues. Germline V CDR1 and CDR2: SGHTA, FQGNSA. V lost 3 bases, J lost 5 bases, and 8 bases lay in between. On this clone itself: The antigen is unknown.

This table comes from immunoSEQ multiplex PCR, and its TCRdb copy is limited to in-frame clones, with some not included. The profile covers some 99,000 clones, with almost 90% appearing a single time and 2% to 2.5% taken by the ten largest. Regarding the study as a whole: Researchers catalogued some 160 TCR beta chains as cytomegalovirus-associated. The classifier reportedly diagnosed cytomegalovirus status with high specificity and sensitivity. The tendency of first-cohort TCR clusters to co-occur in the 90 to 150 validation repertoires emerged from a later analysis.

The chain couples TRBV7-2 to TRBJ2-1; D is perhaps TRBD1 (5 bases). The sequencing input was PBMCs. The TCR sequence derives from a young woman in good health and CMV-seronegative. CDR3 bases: TGTGCCAGCAGCTTGACAGAAGACAATGAGCAGTTCTTC. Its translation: CASSLTEDNEQFF.